The T cell receptor (beta chain) under discussion was sequenced for a study of cytomegalovirus exposure and HLA in healthy donors. Measured with immunoSEQ multiplex PCR; TCRdb has only the in-frame clones, and not every one. The sample gives around 160,000 clones, approximately 84% of which show up once; 9.5% to 13% is in the top ten. Germline V gene lookup returns CDR1 SGHNT and CDR2 YYREEE (reference sequence). V gave up 9 bases and J gave up 2 bases; unmatched junction bases: 6. There are 13 residues in the CDR3. The receptor was derived from a man aged 30 to 39 in good health and CMV-seropositive. Sequencing was performed on PBMCs. This chain joins TRBV5-4 and TRBJ2-3; 7 positions agree with TRBD2. The CDR3 here is CATTGGDTDTQYF. The CDR3 nucleotides read TGTGCCACAACGGGGGGTGACACAGATACGCAGTATTTT.